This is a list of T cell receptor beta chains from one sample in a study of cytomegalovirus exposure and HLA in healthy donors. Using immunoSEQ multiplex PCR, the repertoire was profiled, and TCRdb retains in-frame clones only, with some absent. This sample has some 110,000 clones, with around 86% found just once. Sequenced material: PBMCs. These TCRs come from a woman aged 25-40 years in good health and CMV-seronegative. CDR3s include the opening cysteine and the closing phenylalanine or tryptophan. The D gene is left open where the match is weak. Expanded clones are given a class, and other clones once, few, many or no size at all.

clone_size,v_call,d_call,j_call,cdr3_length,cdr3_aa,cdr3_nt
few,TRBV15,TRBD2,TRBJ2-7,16,CATSRPGTSGSYEQYF,TGTGCCACCAGCAGACCCGGGACTAGCGGCTCCTACGAGCAGTACTTC
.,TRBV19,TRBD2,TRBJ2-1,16,CASSIGLAGAYNEQFF,TGTGCCAGTAGTATAGGGCTAGCGGGTGCCTACAATGAGCAGTTCTTC
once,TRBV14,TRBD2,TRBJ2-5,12,CASSPSGREQYF,TGTGCCAGCAGCCCCTCCGGGAGGGAGCAGTACTTC
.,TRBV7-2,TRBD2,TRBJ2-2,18,CASSLWGLAGADTGELFF,TGTGCCAGCAGCTTATGGGGACTAGCGGGAGCCGACACCGGGGAGCTGTTTTTT
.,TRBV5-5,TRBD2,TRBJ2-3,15,CASSPRGVSTDTQYF,TGTGCCAGCAGCCCCCGGGGGGTTAGCACAGATACGCAGTATTTT
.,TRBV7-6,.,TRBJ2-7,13,CASSLGGGVLMYF,TGTGCCAGCAGCTTAGGCGGGGGCGTCCTCATGTACTTC
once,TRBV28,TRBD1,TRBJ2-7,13,CASSRQGRHEQYF,TGTGCCAGCAGTCGACAGGGGAGGCACGAGCAGTACTTC
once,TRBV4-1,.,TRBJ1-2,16,CASSQTTANTNYGYTF,TGCGCCAGCAGCCAGACGACAGCAAATACTAACTATGGCTACACCTTC
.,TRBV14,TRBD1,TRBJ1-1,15,CASSHTGTGSTEAFF,TGTGCCAGCAGCCACACCGGGACAGGGAGCACTGAAGCTTTCTTT
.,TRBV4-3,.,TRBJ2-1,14,CASSHGALGNEQFF,TGCGCCAGCAGCCATGGGGCCTTAGGCAATGAGCAGTTCTTC